This TCR beta chain was captured in a study of cytomegalovirus exposure and HLA in healthy donors. Study-level background: Genetic ancestry analysis placed 81% of the 398 donors that were genotyped in the Caucasian-associated cluster.

This CDR3 has 16 residues. Germline assignment: CDR1 MNHEY and CDR2 SVGAGI. V was clipped by 2 bases and J by 7 bases; unmatched bases: 9. Overall study findings and caveats: In vitro testing confirmed a few CMV-associated chains as specific for CMV antigens. Later, an analysis showed that TCR beta chains associated with HLA were more clonally expanded than others that were equally common.

For this clone: Its antigen remains unknown.

PCR primers comprised 60 Vbeta and 13 Jbeta primers. Methods used by the authors: Among the unique TCR beta chains that a later analysis counted, about 81 million in all, roughly 10 million were shared. The protocol was immunoSEQ multiplex PCR, while the TCRdb copy is restricted to in-frame clones and leaves out a portion. V and J calls and clone size are copied from that table; D and trimming were computed from the DNA. The sample has 150,000 to 200,000 clones; over 65% are singletons. This sequence joins TRBV6-5 and TRBJ1-3, with 9 positions matching TRBD1. This TCR derives from a woman between 55 and 75 years old in good health and CMV-seropositive. The specimen sequenced was PBMCs. The CDR3 region is CASSYQLQGARNTIYF. Written as DNA, the CDR3 is TGTGCCAGCAGTTACCAATTACAGGGGGCGCGGAACACCATATATTTT.